Listed here are 10 T cell receptor beta chains from one sample, sequenced in a study of CD8+ T cells in alopecia areata. RNA was isolated and reverse transcribed to cDNA, the sequencing template. Using immunoSEQ multiplex PCR, the repertoire was profiled, and TCRdb retains in-frame clones only, with some absent. The sample holds about 140,000 clones, 70% to 90% seen once. Specified treatment: oral pan-JAK inhibitor, 5-10 mg twice daily. The sample was CD8+ T cells sorted from blood, taken at week 4, from a patient treated with tofacitinib. All receptors come from a human donor with alopecia areata.

This clone came up a few times. J is TRBJ2-1 and V is TRBV2; no definite D call. Germline-derived CDR1 and CDR2 are SNHLY and FYNNEI. Trimming shortened V by 7 bases and J by 7 bases, and 20 bases separated the two germline ends. This CDR3 spans 15 amino acids. The DNA of the CDR3 is TGTGCCAGCAACTTGGGCGGATATCTTGGTAATGAGCAGTTCTTC. Its translation is CASNLGGYLGNEQFF.

V is TRBV27 and J is TRBJ1-6; no reliable D call. The CDR3 extends over 14 amino acids. V was cut by 4 bases and J by 12 bases, with 16 bases left in between. Germline CDR1 reads MNHEY; CDR2 reads SMNVEV (reference sequence). CDR3 region: CASSSPLPIEPLHF. Written as DNA, the CDR3 is TGTGCCAGCAGTTCCCCTCTCCCTATTGAACCCCTCCACTTT.

The CDR3 DNA reads TGTGCCAGCAGCTCGACGATGGAAGAGACCCAGTACTTC. It specifies CASSSTMEETQYF. The genes are TRBV7-6 and TRBJ2-5; no definite D call. The CDR3 covers 13 residues. CDR1 is SGHVS and CDR2 is FNYEAQ in the germline V gene. V dropped 4 bases and J dropped 3 bases, with 9 bases sitting between them. Full variable domain (rest looked up from reference TRBV7-6 and TRBJ2-5): GAGVSQSPRYKVTKRGQDVALRCDPISGHVSLYWYRQALGQGPEFLTYFNYEAQQDKSGLPNDRFSAERPEGSISTLTIQRTEQRDSAMYRCASSSTMEETQYFGPGTRLLVL.

The rearrangement links TRBV4-1 to TRBJ1-1; D is perhaps TRBD1 (5 bases). The CDR3 is made up of 15 amino acids. Germline-derived CDR1 and CDR2 are MGHRA and YSYEKL. V lost 4 bases, J lost 1 base, and 13 bases lay in between. Here the CDR3 DNA reads TGCGCCAGCAGCCCCGAGGGGAGGGGGAACACTGAAGCTTTCTTT. This gives the protein CASSPEGRGNTEAFF.

This chain uses TRBV7-6 with TRBJ1-6, with D maybe TRBD1 (6 bases). Germline CDR1 SGHVS, CDR2 FNYEAQ. Trimming took off 2 bases at V and 7 bases at J, with 15 bases between the two ends. The CDR3 is made up of 16 amino acids. The CDR3 DNA sequence: TGTGCCAGCAGCTTACGGGGGCTCGGAGGGAATTCACCCCTCCACTTT. Its protein is CASSLRGLGGNSPLHF.

V usage is TRBV9 and J usage is TRBJ1-4; TRBD1 matches 8 bases. CDR1 SGDLS and CDR2 YYNGEE come from the germline V gene. This CDR3 region has 15 residues. Trimming cost V 3 bases and J 1 base; bases outside gene matches: 2. CDR3 sequence (DNA): TGTGCCAGCAGCGAAACAGGGGGAACTAATGAAAAACTGTTTTTT. Amino acids: CASSETGGTNEKLFF.

This chain connects TRBV10-2 to TRBJ2-1; no clear D gene. From germline, CDR1 is WSHSY and CDR2 SAAADI. V was trimmed by 3 bases and J by 10 bases, leaving 10 bases between them. The CDR3 covers 12 residues. The CDR3 here is CASSDLAGEQFF. CDR3 bases: TGCGCCAGCAGTGACTTAGCAGGCGAGCAGTTCTTC.

J is TRBJ1-1 and V is TRBV5-1; 11 bases match TRBD1. The germline gives CDR1 SGHRS, CDR2 YFSETQ. The trim removed 0 bases at V and 5 bases at J, leaving 9 bases unmatched. This CDR3 comprises 17 residues. The CDR3 region has the DNA TGCGCCAGCAGCTTGGAGTGGACAGGGGGCCGAACAACTGAAGCTTTCTTT. Translated, it gives CASSLEWTGGRTTEAFF.

The J gene is TRBJ2-7, the V gene TRBV25-1; 13 bases are a match to TRBD2. CDR1 MGHDK and CDR2 SYGVNS come from the germline V gene. J lost 5 bases, V lost 4 bases, and 8 bases had no gene match. This CDR3 spans 16 amino acids. The CDR3, as DNA: TGTGCCAGCAGTGCCTGGACTAGCGGGAGCACCCACGAGCAGTACTTC. Translating gives CASSAWTSGSTHEQYF.

To note about this clone: Because the CDR3's place on the DNA is in doubt, the DNA is left out and the CDR3 is given as listed by TCRdb. This rearrangement joins TRBV29-1 to TRBJ1-2. In germline, CDR1 is SQVTM, CDR2 ANQGSEA. With termini counted, the CDR3 has 12 amino acids. The CDR3 loop reads CSVGGGTGSHTF.